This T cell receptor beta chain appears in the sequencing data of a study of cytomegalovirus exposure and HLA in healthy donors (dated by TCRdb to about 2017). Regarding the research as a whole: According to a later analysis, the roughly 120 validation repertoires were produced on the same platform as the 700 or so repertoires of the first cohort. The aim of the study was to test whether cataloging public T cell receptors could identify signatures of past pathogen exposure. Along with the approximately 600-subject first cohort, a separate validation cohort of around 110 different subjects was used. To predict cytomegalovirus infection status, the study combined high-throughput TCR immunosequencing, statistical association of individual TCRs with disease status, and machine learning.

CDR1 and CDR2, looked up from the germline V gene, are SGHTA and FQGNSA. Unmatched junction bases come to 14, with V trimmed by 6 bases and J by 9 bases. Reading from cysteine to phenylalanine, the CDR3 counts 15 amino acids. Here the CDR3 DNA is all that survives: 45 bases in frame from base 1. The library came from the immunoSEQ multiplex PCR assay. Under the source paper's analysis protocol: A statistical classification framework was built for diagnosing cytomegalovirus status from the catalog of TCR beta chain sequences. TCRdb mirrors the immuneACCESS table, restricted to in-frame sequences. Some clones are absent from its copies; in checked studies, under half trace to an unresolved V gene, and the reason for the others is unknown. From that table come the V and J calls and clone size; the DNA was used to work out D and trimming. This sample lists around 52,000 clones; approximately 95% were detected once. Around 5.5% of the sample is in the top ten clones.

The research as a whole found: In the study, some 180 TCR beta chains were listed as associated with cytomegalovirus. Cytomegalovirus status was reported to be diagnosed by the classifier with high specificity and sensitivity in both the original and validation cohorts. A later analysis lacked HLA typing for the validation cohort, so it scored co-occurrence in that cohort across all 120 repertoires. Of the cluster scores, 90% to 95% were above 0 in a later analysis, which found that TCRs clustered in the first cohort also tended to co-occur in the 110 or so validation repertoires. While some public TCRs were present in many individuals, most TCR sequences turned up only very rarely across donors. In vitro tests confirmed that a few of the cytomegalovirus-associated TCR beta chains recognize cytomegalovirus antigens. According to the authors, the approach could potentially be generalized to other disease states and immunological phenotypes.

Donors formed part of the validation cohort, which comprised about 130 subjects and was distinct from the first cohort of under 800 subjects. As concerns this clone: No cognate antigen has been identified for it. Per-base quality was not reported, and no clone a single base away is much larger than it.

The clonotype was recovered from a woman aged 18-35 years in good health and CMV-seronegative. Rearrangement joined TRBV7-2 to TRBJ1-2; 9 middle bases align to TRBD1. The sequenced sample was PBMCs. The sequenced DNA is TGTGCCAGCAGAGCCCCGGACAGGGGAGCCCGAAGCTACACCTTC. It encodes CASRAPDRGARSYTF.